The present TCR beta chain was sequenced within a study of CD8 T cells in ankylosing spondylitis. V lost 5 bases and J lost 0, with 7 bases in between. The CDR3 extends over 14 amino acids. Germline CDR1 reads LNHNV; CDR2 reads YYDKDF (reference sequence). This clonotype was detected only a few times. Its matching antigen is unknown. Study-wide points: Disease-linked clones were reportedly significantly enriched in matched ankylosing spondylitis synovial fluid.

Quantitative 5'-RACE with molecular barcodes generated TCR beta libraries. From the 5' RACE reads, TCRdb called clonotypes with MiXCR, one entry per CDR3 protein. The sample carries over 130,000 distinct CDR3 sequences, around 45% recorded once. The sequenced material came from synovial fluid, either unsorted or a sorted T cell fraction (not recorded which). This receptor was identified in a male donor with ankylosing spondylitis. This rearrangement joins TRBV15 to TRBJ1-4; D unresolved. The CDR3 DNA is TGTGCCACCAGCCCTGGAGCAACTAATGAAAAACTGTTTTTT. Its protein product is CATSPGATNEKLFF.